This T cell receptor (beta chain) was recovered during a study of blood T cell repertoires in COVID-19. Across the study: T cells, B-cell-depleted T cells, or PBMCs supplied cDNA or gDNA.

CDR3 length equals 16 residues. The V end was cut by 4 bases, the J end by 7 bases, with 20 bases between. CDR1 and CDR2 (germline): SGDLS, YYNGEE. The table came from immunoSEQ multiplex PCR; TCRdb's copy has only in-frame clones and leaves some out. Found here are about 100,000 clones, 75% to 90% of them singletons; the top ten hold less than 9%. The TCR sequence derives from a man aged 55 to 70 with acute or convalescent COVID-19. The source material was peripheral blood. V and J are TRBV9 and TRBJ1-4; possibly TRBD1 for D (5 bases). In DNA, the CDR3 is TGTGCCAGCAGCCTGGGGCGGCAGGGAGGGACTGAAAAACTGTTTTTT. Translated, it gives CASSLGRQGGTEKLFF.